This TCR beta chain was documented in a study of blood T cell repertoires in COVID-19 (TCRdb year 2020). Regarding the complete study: Samples from collaborators originated in the United States, Italy and Spain and spanned both the acute and convalescent phases of COVID-19. The material from the prospective study consisted of cDNA or gDNA derived from T cells, B-cell-depleted T cells, or PBMCs. The repertoires were released in a freely available public database intended as a resource for research on the immune response to SARS-CoV-2. The samples were drawn from the first 160 participants of the ongoing ImmuneRACE study and from 1,254 subjects provided by 6 global collaborators. The dataset comprised deeply sampled blood TCRbeta repertoires from subjects exposed to, actively infected with, or recovered from COVID-19. HLA class I and class II types, where available, came from metadata supplied by the sample provider rather than from assay-based typing. The sample metadata nearly always contained a de-identified subject ID, COVID-19 status, age in years and sex. Paper-wide results and their limitations: The amount of clinical and demographic metadata varied by source and participant and was provided uncurated.

Note on this clone: What antigen it recognizes has not been identified. Per-base quality was not reported, and no clone a single base away is much larger than it.

The collaborating institutions used their own protocols to collect whole blood in K2EDTA tubes. For TCRbeta analysis, collaborator samples were shipped as frozen whole blood, as isolated PBMCs, or as DNA extracted from either sample type. TCRbeta CDR3 regions were amplified from genomic DNA by means of the immunoSEQ Assay, a bias-controlled multiplex PCR. The authors' pipeline ran thus. The number of nucleated cells in each sample was estimated by amplification of reference gene primers within the assay. To quantify the absolute abundance of each unique TCRbeta CDR3 rearrangement, sequence reads were collapsed and filtered. For each sample, productive Simpson clonality was calculated as the square root of Simpson's diversity index over productive rearrangements. Entries here come from immuneACCESS through TCRdb and include only in-frame sequences with V and J called. Some clones fail to appear in such tables; in the studies checked, an unresolved V gene covers under half of the shortfall, and the cause of the remainder is unknown. V, J and clone size reflect that table, while D and trimming were determined from the DNA. The sample has about 210,000 clones on record, roughly 82% of them singletons. The ten largest clonotypes hold about 12% of the sample.

The CDR3 runs 13 residues from the cysteine to the phenylalanine. Only the CDR3 DNA is retained, 39 bases long and in frame from the first base. V and J lose 3 bases and 4 bases, and a span of 9 bases separates them. The sequenced sample was peripheral blood. This clonotype originated in a woman aged 40 to 50 with acute or convalescent COVID-19. The chain uses TRBV12-3 or TRBV12-4 and TRBJ1-2, with TRBD1 tentatively as D gene (6 bases match). Here the CDR3 is given as CASSFTGTYGYTF. The nucleotides read TGTGCCAGCAGTTTCACAGGGACCTATGGCTACACCTTC.